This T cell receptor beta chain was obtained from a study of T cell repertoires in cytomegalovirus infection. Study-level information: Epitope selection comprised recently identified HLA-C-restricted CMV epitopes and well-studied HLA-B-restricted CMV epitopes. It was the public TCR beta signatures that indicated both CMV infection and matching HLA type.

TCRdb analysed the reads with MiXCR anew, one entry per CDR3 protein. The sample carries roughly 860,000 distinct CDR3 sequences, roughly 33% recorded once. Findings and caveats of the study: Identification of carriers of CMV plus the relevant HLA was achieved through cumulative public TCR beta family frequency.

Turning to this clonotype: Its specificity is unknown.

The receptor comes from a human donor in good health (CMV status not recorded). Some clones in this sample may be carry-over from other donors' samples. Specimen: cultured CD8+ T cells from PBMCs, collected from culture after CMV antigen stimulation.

The CDR3 loop reads CASSLGESLATPQYF. Here the CDR3 DNA reads TGTGCCAGCAGTTTAGGGGAGAGTCTAGCGACCCCCCAGTACTTC. The chain is built from TRBV28 and TRBJ2-5, with a tentative D call TRBD2 (6 bases). Trimming cost V 2 bases and J 9 bases, with 19 bases left between them. The CDR3 is made up of 15 amino acids. Germline CDR1 MDHEN, CDR2 SYDVKM. Using reference TRBV28 and TRBJ2-5 for the parts outside the CDR3, the full variable domain is DVKVTQSSRYLVKRTGEKVFLECVQDMDHENMFWYRQDPGLGLRLIYFSYDVKMKEKGDIPEGYSVSREKKERFSLILESASTNQTSMYLCASSLGESLATPQYFGPGTRLLVL.